The sequence of this T cell receptor beta chain was determined in a study of blood T cell repertoires in COVID-19. Study at large: The United States, Italy and Spain supplied acute and convalescent COVID-19 samples. In each case, the material was cDNA or gDNA derived from T cells, B-cell-depleted T cells, or PBMCs.

This CDR3 region has 16 residues. Germline CDR1 and CDR2: LNHNV and YYDKDF (reference sequence). Trimming at V came to 1 base and at J to 6 bases, leaving 7 bases not matched to a gene. Authors' data handling: Quantification of nucleated cells was approximated via reference gene primer amplification. The protocol was immunoSEQ multiplex PCR, while the TCRdb copy is restricted to in-frame clones and leaves out a portion. D and trimming were read from the DNA, whereas the V and J calls and clone size are those reported in that table. The data show about 270,000 clones, roughly 85% seen once. The sample holds one count of this clone.

The source is a woman in her sixties or seventies with acute or convalescent COVID-19. Sequenced input: peripheral blood. The chain carries TRBV15 and TRBJ2-3, with 10 nucleotides matching TRBD2. CDR3 sequence: CATSRAGVAGGDTQYF. CDR3 DNA: TGTGCCACCAGCAGAGCTGGGGTAGCGGGGGGCGATACGCAGTATTTT.